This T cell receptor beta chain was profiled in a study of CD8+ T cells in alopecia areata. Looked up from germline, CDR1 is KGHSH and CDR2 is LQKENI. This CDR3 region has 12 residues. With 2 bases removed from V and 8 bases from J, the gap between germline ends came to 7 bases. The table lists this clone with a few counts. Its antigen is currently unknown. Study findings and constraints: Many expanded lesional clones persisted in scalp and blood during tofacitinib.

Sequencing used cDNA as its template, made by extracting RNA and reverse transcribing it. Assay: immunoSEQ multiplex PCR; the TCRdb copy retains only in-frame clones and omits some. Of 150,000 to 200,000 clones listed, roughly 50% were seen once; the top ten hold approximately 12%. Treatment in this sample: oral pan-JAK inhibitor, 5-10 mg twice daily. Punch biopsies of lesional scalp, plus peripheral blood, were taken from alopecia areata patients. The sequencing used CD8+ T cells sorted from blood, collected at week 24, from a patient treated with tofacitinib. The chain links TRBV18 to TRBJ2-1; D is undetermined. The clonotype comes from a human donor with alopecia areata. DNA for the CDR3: TGTGCCAGCTCACCAGAACGCGATGAGCAGTTCTTC. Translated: CASSPERDEQFF.